This entry is about one T cell receptor (beta chain). The CDR3 runs to 14 residues. Looked up from germline, CDR1 is LNHDA and CDR2 is SQIVND (reference sequence). The V end was cut by 3 bases, the J end by 5 bases, with 11 bases between. TCRdb keeps only in-frame clones here, not all; method: immunoSEQ multiplex PCR. Of more than 45,000 clones detected, approximately 94% appear once; the ten largest clones hold roughly 3.1%. This sample stems from a study of technical replicates of blood from a few donors. This sequence joins TRBV19 and TRBJ1-5; unclear D gene. This clonotype originated in a human donor in good health. Some clones in this sample may be carry-over from other donors' samples. The material sequenced was PBMCs. The CDR3 DNA sequence: TGTGCCAGTAGTATCGCCCTCAGTGATCAGCCCCAGCATTTT. Translation: CASSIALSDQPQHF.